This TCR beta chain emerged from a study of blood T cell repertoires in COVID-19 (dated by TCRdb to about 2020). At the level of the whole study: Samples covering the acute and convalescent phases of COVID-19 were provided by collaborators in the United States, Italy and Spain. The prospective study material was composed of cDNA or gDNA derived from T cells, B-cell-depleted T cells, or PBMCs. Subjects who had been exposed to COVID-19, were actively infected with it, or had recovered from it provided the deeply sampled blood TCRbeta repertoires that made up the dataset. The repertoires were released in a freely available public database meant as a resource for research on the immune response to SARS-CoV-2. The samples were drawn from the first 160 participants of the ongoing ImmuneRACE study and from roughly 1,300 subjects provided by 6 global collaborators. The sample metadata nearly always contained a de-identified subject ID, COVID-19 status, age in years and sex. Where available, HLA class I and class II types were taken from metadata supplied by the sample provider and were not determined by assay-based typing. The paper's findings and limits, for the study overall: The amount of clinical and demographic metadata varied by source and participant and was provided uncurated.

In Seattle, one collaborating source enrolled patients while the infection was active and tracked those patients longitudinally over the course of disease. The collaborating institutions used their own protocols to collect whole blood in K2EDTA tubes. For TCRbeta analysis, collaborators shipped samples as frozen whole blood, isolated PBMCs, or DNA extracted from either of those sample types. TCRbeta CDR3 regions were amplified from genomic DNA by means of the immunoSEQ Assay, a bias-controlled multiplex PCR. In the original analysis: The number of nucleated cells in each sample was estimated by amplification of reference gene primers within the assay. To quantify the absolute abundance of each unique TCRbeta CDR3 rearrangement, sequence reads were collapsed and filtered. For each sample, productive Simpson clonality was calculated as the square root of Simpson's diversity index across productive rearrangements. As stored in TCRdb, this immuneACCESS dataset retains in-frame rearrangements with V and J assigned. A fraction of the clones does not appear; measured against another copy, unresolved V genes explain less than half of the discrepancy, and the remainder lacks a known reason. The V and J calls and clone size are taken from that table; D and trimming were inferred from the DNA. In all, the sample holds a few hundred thousand clones, and around 84% of those were seen once. The ten largest clones capture around 5% of the sample.

Comment on this clone: The antigen it recognizes is unknown. Base qualities are not at hand, and no much larger clone is one base apart.

The germline V gene supplies CDR1 SGHVS and CDR2 FQNEAQ. The V end gives up 0 bases and the J end 7 bases, leaving 3 bases in the junction not matched to a gene. From cysteine to phenylalanine, the CDR3 is 14 amino acids long. Just CDR3 DNA is preserved here, 42 bases in frame from base 1. The chain uses TRBV7-8 and TRBJ2-1, and TRBD2 matches 7 of the central bases. The sequencing input was peripheral blood. The TCR sequence derives from a woman in her fifties or sixties with COVID-19, enrolled during active disease. The CDR3 region reads CASSLAGGVNEQFF. Here is the DNA: TGTGCCAGCAGCTTAGCGGGAGGGGTAAATGAGCAGTTCTTC.